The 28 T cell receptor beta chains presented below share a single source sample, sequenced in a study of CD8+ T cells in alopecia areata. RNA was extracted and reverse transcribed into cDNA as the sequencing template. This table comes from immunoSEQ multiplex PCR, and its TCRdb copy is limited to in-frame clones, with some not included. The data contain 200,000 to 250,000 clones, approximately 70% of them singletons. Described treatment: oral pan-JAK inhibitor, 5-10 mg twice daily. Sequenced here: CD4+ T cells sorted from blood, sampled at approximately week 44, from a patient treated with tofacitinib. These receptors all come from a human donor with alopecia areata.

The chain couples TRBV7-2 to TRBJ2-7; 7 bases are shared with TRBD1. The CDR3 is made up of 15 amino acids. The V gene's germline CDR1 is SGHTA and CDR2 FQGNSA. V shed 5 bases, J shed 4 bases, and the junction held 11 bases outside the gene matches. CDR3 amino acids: CASSDRQGSAYEQYF. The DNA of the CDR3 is TGTGCCAGCAGCGACCGACAGGGTTCGGCTTACGAGCAGTACTTC.

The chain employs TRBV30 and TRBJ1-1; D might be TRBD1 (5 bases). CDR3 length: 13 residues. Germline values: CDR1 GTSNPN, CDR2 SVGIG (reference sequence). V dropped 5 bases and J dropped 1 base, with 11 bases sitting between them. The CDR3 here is CAWGGVRNTEAFF. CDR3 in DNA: TGTGCCTGGGGAGGGGTAAGGAACACTGAAGCTTTCTTT.

CDR3 sequence reads: CASSPSGEGNQPQHF. CDR3 sequence (DNA): TGTGCCAGCAGTCCCAGTGGGGAAGGCAATCAGCCCCAGCATTTT. This chain links TRBV6-5 with TRBJ1-5, with D hard to call. The CDR3 contains 15 residues. Per the germline V gene, CDR1 is MNHEY and CDR2 is SVGAGI. Trimming cost V 5 bases and J 2 bases, with 13 bases left between them.

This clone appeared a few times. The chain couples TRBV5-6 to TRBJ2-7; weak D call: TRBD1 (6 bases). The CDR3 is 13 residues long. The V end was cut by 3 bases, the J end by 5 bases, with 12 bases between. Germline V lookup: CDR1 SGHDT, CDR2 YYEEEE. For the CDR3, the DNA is TGTGCCAGCAGCTCAGGGGTGAAGCACGAGCAGTACTTC. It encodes CASSSGVKHEQYF. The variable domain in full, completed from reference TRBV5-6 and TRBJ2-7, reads DAGVTQSPTHLIKTRGQQVTLRCSPKSGHDTVSWYQQALGQGPQFIFQYYEEEERQRGNFPDRFSGHQFPNYSSELNVNALLLGDSALYLCASSSGVKHEQYFGPGTRLTVT.

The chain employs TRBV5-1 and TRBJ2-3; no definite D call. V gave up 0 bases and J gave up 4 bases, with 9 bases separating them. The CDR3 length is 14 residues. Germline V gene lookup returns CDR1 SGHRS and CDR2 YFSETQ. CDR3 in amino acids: CASSLVPNADTQYF. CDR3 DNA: TGCGCCAGCAGCTTGGTACCGAACGCAGATACGCAGTATTTT.

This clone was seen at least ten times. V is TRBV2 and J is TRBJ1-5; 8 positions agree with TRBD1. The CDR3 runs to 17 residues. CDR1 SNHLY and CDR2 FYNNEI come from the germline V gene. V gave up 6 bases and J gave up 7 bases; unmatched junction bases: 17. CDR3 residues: CASSVIHTGGSSQPQHF. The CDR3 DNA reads TGTGCCAGCAGCGTAATACACACAGGGGGGAGTTCACAGCCCCAGCATTTT.

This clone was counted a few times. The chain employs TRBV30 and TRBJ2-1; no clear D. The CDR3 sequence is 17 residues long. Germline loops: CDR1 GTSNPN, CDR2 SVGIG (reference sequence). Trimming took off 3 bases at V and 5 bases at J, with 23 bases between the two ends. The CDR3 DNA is TGTGCCTGGAGGATACTGACCTCGGGCCACTTCAACAATGAGCAGTTCTTC. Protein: CAWRILTSGHFNNEQFF.

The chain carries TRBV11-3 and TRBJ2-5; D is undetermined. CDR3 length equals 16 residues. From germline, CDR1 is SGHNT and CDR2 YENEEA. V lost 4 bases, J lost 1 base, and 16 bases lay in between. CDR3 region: CASSYKVGNGQETQYF. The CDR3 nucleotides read TGTGCCAGCAGCTATAAGGTGGGGAATGGCCAAGAGACCCAGTACTTC. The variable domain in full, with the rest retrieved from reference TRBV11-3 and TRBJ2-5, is EAGVVQSPRYKIIEKKQPVAFWCNPISGHNTLYWYLQNLGQGPELLIRYENEEAVDDSQLPKDRFSAERLKGVDSTLKIQPAELGDSAVYLCASSYKVGNGQETQYFGPGTRLLVL.

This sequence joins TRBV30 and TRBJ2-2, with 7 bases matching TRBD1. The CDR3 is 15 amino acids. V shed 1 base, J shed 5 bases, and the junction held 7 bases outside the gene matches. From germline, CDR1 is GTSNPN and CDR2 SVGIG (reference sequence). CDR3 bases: TGTGCCTGGAGTGGCGAGGGGGCGCGGACCGGGGAGCTGTTTTTT. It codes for CAWSGEGARTGELFF.

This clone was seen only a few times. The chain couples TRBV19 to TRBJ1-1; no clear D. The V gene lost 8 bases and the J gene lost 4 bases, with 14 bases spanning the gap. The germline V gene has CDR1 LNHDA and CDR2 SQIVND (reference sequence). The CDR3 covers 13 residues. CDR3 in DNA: TGTGCCAGTTTGCGGGCTGAGGGCACTGAAGCTTTCTTT. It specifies CASLRAEGTEAFF.

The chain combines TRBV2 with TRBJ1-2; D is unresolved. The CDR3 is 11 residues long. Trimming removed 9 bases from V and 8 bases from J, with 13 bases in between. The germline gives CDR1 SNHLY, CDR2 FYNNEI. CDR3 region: CASSISQGYTF. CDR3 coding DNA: TGTGCCAGTTCAATCTCCCAGGGCTACACCTTC.

The DNA of the CDR3 is TGTGCCAGTAGTCGGGGGTTTGAGGAGACAAGCTACACCTTC. Protein: CASSRGFEETSYTF. The J gene is TRBJ1-2, the V gene TRBV19, with D possibly matching TRBD1 (5 bases). This CDR3 region has 14 residues. Trimming left V 5 bases short and J 9 bases short, with 19 bases between. The germline V gene encodes CDR1 LNHDA and CDR2 SQIVND (reference sequence). Looking up the rest from reference TRBV19 and TRBJ1-2 gives the full variable domain: DGGITQSPKYLFRKEGQNVTLSCEQNLNHDAMYWYRQDPGQGLRLIYYSQIVNDFQKGDIAEGYSVSREKKESFPLTVTSAQKNPTAFYLCASSRGFEETSYTFGSGTRLTVV.

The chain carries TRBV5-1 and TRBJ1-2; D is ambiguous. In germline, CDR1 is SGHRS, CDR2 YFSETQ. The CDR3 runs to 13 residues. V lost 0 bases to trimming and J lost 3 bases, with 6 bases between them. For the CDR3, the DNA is TGCGCCAGCAGCTTGGACAGTGACTATGGCTACACCTTC. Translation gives CASSLDSDYGYTF.

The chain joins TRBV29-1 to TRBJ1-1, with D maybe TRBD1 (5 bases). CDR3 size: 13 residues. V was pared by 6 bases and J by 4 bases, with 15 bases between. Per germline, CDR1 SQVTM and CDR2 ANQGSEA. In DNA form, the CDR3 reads TGCAGCGTCTGCGACAGCGGGGGCACTGAAGCTTTCTTT. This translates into CSVCDSGGTEAFF.

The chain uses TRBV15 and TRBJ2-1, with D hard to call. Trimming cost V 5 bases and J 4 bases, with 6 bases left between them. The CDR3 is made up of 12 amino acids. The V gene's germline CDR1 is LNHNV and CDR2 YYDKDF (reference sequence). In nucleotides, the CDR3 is TGTGCCACCAGCTGGCATTACAATGAGCAGTTCTTC. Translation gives CATSWHYNEQFF. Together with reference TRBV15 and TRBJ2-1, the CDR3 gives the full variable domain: DAMVIQNPRYQVTQFGKPVTLSCSQTLNHNVMYWYQQKSSQAPKLLFHYYDKDFNNEADTPDNFQSRRPNTSFCFLDIRSPGLGDTAMYLCATSWHYNEQFFGPGTRLTVL.

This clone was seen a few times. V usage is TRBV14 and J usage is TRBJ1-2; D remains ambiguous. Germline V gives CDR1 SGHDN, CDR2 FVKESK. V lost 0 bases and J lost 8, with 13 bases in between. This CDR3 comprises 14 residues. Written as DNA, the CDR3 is TGTGCCAGCAGCCAAGAGAACGGGGTCAGCGGCTACACCTTC. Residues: CASSQENGVSGYTF.

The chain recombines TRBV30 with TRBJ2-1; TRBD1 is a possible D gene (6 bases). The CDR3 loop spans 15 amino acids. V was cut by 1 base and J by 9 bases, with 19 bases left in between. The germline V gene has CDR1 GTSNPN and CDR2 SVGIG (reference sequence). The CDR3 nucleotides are TGTGCCTGGAGTGCCCAACTACAGGGTTTAGGTGAGCAGTTCTTC. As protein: CAWSAQLQGLGEQFF.

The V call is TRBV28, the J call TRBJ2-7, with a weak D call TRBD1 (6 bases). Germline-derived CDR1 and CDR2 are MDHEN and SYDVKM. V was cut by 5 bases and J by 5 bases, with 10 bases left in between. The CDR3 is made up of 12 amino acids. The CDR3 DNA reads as TGTGCCAGCAGTGAGCGACAGGACGAGCAGTACTTC. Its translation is CASSERQDEQYF.

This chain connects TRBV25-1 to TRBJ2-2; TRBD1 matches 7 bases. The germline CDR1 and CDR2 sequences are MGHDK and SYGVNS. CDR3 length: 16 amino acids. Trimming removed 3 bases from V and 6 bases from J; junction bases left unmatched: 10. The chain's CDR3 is CASSDPGPQGAGELFF. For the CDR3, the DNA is TGTGCCAGCAGTGATCCGGGACCGCAGGGGGCCGGGGAGCTGTTTTTT.

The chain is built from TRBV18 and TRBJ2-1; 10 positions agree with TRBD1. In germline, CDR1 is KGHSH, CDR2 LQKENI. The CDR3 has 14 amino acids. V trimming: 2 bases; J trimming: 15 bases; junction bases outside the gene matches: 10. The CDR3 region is CASSPFSETGGAFF. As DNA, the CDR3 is TGTGCCAGCTCACCATTCAGTGAGACAGGGGGCGCGTTCTTC.

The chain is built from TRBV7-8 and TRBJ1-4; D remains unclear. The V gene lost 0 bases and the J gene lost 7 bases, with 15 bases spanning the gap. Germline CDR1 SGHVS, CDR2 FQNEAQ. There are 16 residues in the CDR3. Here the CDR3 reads CASSLAHNSFSEKLFF. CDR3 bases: TGTGCCAGCAGCTTAGCGCATAACAGTTTCTCTGAAAAACTGTTTTTT.

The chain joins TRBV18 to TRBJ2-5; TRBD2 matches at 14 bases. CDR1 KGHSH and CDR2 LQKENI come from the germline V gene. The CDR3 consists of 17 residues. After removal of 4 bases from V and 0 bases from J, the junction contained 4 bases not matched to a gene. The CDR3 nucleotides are TGTGCCAGCTCACGGACTAGCGGGGGGAAGTACCAAGAGACCCAGTACTTC. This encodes CASSRTSGGKYQETQYF.

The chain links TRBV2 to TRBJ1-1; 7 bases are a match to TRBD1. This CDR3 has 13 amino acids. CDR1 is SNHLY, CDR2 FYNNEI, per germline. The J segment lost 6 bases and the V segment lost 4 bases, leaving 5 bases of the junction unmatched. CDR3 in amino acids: CASSVRQGPEAFF. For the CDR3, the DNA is TGTGCCAGCAGTGTGCGACAGGGCCCTGAAGCTTTCTTT. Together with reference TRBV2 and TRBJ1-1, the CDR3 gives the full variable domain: EPEVTQTPSHQVTQMGQEVILRCVPISNHLYFYWYRQILGQKVEFLVSFYNNEISEKSEIFDDQFSVERPDGSNFTLKIRSTKLEDSAMYFCASSVRQGPEAFFGQGTRLTVV.

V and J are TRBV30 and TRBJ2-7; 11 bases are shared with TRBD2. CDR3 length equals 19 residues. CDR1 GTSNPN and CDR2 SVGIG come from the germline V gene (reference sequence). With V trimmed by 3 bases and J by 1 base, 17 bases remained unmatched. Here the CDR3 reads CAWRAAIGLAGGASYEQYF. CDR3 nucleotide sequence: TGTGCCTGGAGAGCGGCTATCGGTCTAGCGGGGGGCGCTTCCTACGAGCAGTACTTC.

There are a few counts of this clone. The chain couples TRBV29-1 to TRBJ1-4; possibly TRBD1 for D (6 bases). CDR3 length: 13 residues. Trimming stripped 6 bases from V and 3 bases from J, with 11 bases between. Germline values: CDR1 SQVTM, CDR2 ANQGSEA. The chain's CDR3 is CSVGGQPNEKLFF. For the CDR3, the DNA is TGCAGCGTAGGTGGACAGCCTAATGAAAAACTGTTTTTT. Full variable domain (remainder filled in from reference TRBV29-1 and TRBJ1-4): SAVISQKPSRDICQRGTSLTIQCQVDSQVTMMFWYRQQPGQSLTLIATANQGSEATYESGFVIDKFPISRPNLTFSTLTVSNMSPEDSSIYLCSVGGQPNEKLFFGSGTQLSVL.

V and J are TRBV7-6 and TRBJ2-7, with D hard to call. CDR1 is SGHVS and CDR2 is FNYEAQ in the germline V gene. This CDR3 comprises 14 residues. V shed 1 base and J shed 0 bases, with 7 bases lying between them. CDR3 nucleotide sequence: TGTGCCAGCAGCTTAGAGAGCAGCTCCTACGAGCAGTACTTC. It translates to CASSLESSSYEQYF.

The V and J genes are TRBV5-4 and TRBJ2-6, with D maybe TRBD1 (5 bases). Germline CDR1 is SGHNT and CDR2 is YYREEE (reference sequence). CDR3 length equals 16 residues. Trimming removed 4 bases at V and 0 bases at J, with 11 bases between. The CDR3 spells CASSIPQGSGANVLTF. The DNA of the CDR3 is TGTGCCAGCAGCATACCCCAGGGCTCTGGGGCCAACGTCCTGACTTTC.

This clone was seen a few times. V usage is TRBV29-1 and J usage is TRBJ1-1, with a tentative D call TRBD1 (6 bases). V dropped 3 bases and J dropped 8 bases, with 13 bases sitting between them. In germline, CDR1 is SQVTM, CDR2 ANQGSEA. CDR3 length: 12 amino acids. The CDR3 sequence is CSVESGGEEAFF. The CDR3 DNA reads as TGCAGCGTTGAGTCCGGGGGCGAGGAAGCTTTCTTT.